This T cell receptor (beta chain) was sequenced during a study of shared clonotypes between healthy human individuals. Study-wide results and limits: Larger richness was generally estimated for naive than memory subsets.

Concerning this clone: Its antigen is as yet unknown.

Every one of the donors was a Caucasian adult that lived in Nashville, Tennessee. In the CD4+ fraction, cells were divided into CD45RA+ naive and CD45RA-negative memory subsets. In the study's own analysis: ImmunoSEQ only sent back junction sequences with no quality scores, so filtering was done differently. Sequencing was performed with immunoSEQ multiplex PCR; in TCRdb, only in-frame clones are kept and a portion is missing. From that table come the V and J calls and clone size; the DNA was used to work out D and trimming. The data show about 1.5 million clones, around 97% seen once. This receptor was obtained from a man younger than 40 in good health. The sequenced sample was naive CD4+ T cells sorted from blood. Subset given: CD45RA+ positively selected.

The CDR3 sequence: CASSKTGTEEYEQYF. In DNA form, the CDR3 reads TGCGCCAGCAGTAAAACCGGGACAGAAGAATACGAGCAGTACTTC. The V and J genes are TRBV10-2 and TRBJ2-7; TRBD1 matches 7 bases. V lost 5 bases, J lost 4 bases, and 11 bases stayed unmatched. CDR1 is WSHSY, CDR2 SAAADI, per germline. This CDR3 has 15 residues.